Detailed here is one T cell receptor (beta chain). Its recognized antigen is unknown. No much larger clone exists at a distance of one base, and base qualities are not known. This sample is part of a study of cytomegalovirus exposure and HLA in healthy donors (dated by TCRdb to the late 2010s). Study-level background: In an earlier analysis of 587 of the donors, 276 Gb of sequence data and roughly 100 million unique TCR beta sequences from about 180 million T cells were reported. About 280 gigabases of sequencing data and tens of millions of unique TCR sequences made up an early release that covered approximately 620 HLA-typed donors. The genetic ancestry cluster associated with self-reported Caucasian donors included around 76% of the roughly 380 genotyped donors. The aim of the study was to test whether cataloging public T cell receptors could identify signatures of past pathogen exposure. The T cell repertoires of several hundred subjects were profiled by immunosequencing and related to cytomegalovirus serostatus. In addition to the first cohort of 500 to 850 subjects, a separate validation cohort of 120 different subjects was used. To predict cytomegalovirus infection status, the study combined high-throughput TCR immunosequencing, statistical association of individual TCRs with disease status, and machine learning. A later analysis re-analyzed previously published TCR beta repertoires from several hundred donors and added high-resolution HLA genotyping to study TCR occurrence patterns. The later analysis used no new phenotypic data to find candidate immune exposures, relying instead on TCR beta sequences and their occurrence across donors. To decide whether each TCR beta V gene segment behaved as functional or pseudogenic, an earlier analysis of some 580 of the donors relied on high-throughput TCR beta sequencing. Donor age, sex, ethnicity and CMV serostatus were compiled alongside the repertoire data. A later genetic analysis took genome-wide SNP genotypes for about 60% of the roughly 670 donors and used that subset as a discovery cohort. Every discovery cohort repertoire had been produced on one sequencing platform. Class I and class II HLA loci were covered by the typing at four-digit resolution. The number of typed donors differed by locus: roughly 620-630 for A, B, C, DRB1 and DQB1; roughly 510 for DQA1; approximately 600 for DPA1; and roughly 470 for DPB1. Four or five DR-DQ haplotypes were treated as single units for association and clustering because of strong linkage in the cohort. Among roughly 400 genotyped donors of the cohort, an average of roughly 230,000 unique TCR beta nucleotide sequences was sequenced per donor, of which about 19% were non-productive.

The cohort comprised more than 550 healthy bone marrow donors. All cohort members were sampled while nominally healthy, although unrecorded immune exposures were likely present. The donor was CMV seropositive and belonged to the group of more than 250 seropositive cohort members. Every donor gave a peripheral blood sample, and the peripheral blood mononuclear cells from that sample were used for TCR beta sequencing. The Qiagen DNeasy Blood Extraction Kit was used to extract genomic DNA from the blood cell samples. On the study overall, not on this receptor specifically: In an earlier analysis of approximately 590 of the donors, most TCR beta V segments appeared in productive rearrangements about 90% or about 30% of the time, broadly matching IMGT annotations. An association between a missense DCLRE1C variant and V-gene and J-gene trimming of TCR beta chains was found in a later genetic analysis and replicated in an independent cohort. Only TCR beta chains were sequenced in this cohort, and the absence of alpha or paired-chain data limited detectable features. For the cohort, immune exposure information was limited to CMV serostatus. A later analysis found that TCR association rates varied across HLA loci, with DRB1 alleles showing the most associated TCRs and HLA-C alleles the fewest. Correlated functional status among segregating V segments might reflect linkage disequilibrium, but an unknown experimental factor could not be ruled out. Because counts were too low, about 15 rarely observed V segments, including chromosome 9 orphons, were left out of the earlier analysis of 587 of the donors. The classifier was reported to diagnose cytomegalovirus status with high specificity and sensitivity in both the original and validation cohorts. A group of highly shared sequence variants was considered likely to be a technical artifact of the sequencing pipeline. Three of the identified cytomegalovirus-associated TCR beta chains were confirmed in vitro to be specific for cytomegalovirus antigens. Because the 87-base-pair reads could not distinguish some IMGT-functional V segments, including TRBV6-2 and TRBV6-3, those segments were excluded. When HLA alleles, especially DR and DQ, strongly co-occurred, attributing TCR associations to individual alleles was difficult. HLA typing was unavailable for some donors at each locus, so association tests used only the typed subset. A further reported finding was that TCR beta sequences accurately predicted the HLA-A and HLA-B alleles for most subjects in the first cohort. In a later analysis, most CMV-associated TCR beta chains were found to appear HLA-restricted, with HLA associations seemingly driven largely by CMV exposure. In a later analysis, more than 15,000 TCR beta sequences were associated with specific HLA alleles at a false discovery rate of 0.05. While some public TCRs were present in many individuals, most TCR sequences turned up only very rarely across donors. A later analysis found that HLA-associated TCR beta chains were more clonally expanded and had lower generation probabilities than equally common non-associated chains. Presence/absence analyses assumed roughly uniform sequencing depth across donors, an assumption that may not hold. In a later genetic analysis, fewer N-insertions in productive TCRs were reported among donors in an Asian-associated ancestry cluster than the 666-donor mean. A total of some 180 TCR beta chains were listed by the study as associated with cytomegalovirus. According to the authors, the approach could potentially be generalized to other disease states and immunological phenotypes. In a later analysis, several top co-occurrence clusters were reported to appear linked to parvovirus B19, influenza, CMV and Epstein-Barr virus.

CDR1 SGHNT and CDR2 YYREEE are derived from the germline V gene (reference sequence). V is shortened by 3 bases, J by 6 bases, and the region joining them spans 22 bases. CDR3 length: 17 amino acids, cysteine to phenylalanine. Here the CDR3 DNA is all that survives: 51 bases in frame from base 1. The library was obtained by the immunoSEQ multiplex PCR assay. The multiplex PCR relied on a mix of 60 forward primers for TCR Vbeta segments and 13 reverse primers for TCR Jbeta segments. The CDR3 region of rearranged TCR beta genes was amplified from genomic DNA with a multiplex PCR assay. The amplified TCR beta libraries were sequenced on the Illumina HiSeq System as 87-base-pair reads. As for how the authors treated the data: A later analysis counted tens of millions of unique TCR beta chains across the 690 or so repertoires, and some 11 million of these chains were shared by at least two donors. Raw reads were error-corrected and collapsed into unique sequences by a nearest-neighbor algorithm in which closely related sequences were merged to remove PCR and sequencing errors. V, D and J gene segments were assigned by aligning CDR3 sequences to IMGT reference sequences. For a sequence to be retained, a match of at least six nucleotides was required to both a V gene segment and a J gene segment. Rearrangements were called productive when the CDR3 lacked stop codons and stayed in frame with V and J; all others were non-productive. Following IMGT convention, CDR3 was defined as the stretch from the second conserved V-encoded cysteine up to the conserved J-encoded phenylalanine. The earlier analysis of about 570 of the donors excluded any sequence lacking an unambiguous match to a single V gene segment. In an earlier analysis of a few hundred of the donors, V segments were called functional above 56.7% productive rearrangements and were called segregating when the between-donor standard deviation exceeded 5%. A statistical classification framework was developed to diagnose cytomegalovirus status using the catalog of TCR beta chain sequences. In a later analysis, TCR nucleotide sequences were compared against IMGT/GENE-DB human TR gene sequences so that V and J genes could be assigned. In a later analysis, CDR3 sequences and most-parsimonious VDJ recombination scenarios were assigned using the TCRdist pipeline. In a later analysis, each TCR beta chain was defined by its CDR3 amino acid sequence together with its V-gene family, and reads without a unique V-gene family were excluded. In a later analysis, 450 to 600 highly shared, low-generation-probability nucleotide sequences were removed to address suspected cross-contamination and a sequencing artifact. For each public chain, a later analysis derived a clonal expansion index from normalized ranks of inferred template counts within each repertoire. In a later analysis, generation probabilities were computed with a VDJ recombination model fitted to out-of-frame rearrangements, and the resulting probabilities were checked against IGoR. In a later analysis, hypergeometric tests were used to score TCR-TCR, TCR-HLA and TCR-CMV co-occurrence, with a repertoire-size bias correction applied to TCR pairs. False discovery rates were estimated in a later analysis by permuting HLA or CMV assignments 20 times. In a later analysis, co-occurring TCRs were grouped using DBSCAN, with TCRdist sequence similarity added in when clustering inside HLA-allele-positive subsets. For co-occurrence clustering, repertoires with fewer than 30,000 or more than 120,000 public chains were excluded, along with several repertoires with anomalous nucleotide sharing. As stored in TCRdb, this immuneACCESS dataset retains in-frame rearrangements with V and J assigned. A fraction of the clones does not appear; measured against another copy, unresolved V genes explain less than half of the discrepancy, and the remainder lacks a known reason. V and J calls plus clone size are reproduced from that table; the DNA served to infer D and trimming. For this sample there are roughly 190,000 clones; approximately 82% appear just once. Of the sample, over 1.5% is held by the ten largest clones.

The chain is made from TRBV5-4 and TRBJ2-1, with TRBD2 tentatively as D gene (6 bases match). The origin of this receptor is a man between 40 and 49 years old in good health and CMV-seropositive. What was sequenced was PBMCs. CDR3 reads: CASSYRTGRQQANEQFF. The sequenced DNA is TGTGCCAGCAGCTACCGGACCGGGAGACAACAGGCCAATGAGCAGTTCTTC.